Below are 20 T cell receptor beta chains sequenced from a single sample in a study of CD8+ T cells in alopecia areata. RNA extraction was followed by reverse transcription into cDNA, which acted as the sequencing template. The method was immunoSEQ multiplex PCR; TCRdb's version includes in-frame clones alone and lacks a portion of them. Of under 300,000 clones listed, about three fifths are singletons. Treatment defined: oral pan-JAK inhibitor, 5-10 mg twice daily. This material consisted of CD4+ T cells sorted from blood, taken at week 52, from a patient treated with tofacitinib. These receptors came from a human donor with alopecia areata.

This chain links TRBV6-5 with TRBJ1-2; D is ambiguous. Germline V CDR1 and CDR2: MNHEY, SVGAGI. There are 11 residues in the CDR3. Trimming shortened V by 4 bases and J by 5 bases, and 5 bases separated the two germline ends. The CDR3 nucleotides read TGTGCCAGCAGTTCTCTGTATGGCTACACCTTC. Translating it yields CASSSLYGYTF.

The chain uses TRBV7-2 and TRBJ2-5, with D unresolved. CDR1 is SGHTA, CDR2 FQGNSA, per germline. Deletions cut 0 bases from V and 4 bases from J, with 12 bases between. This CDR3 has 15 residues. CDR3 bases: TGTGCCAGCAGCTTAGCCCCCGGCGCAGGAGAGACCCAGTACTTC. Translated: CASSLAPGAGETQYF.

The CDR3 reads CASSLDVGIGYTF. In DNA, the CDR3 is TGTGCCAGCAGCTTAGATGTGGGTATAGGCTACACCTTC. J is TRBJ1-2 and V is TRBV7-9; D remains ambiguous. The CDR3 sequence is 13 residues long. Germline-derived CDR1 and CDR2 are SEHNR and FQNEAQ (reference sequence). V lost 1 base to trimming and J lost 8 bases, with 11 bases between them. The full variable domain, with the rest looked up from reference TRBV7-9 and TRBJ1-2, is DTGVSQNPRHKITKRGQNVTFRCDPISEHNRLYWYRQTLGQGPEFLTYFQNEAQLEKSRLLSDRFSAERPKGSFSTLEIQRTEQGDSAMYLCASSLDVGIGYTFGSGTRLTVV.

The rearrangement joins TRBV25-1 to TRBJ2-1; D is perhaps TRBD1 or TRBD2 (5 bases each). The CDR3 extends over 14 amino acids. From germline, CDR1 is MGHDK and CDR2 SYGVNS. V dropped 9 bases and J dropped 2 bases, with 14 bases sitting between them. CDR3 in amino acids: CASRLTGPYNEQFF. The CDR3 bases are TGTGCCAGTCGACTCACGGGACCCTACAATGAGCAGTTCTTC.

The CDR3 bases are TGTGCCAGCAGCCCCGGGACTAGCCCCTCTGGCGTGACCCAGTACTTC. This translates into CASSPGTSPSGVTQYF. This chain uses TRBV5-4 with TRBJ2-5; 9 nucleotides agree with TRBD2. V dropped 4 bases and J dropped 7; count of bases not matched to a gene: 14. The germline V gene has CDR1 SGHNT and CDR2 YYREEE (reference sequence). The CDR3 loop spans 16 amino acids.

This clone turned up a few times. V and J are TRBV15 and TRBJ2-2; TRBD2 aligns across 7 bases. The CDR3 spans 18 residues. The junction had 10 bases not matched to a gene; V was cut back by 0 bases and J by 3 bases. Germline V gene lookup returns CDR1 LNHNV and CDR2 YYDKDF (reference sequence). The CDR3 protein is CATSRDRGGDVDTGELFF. CDR3 bases: TGTGCCACCAGCAGAGATCGGGGAGGGGACGTAGACACCGGGGAGCTGTTTTTT.

The chain joins TRBV14 to TRBJ2-5; 8 bases agree with TRBD1. Germline V gives CDR1 SGHDN, CDR2 FVKESK. Trimming cost V 4 bases and J 2 bases; bases outside gene matches: 6. The CDR3 contains 15 residues. This CDR3 reads CASSPWTGPQETQYF. In nucleotides, the CDR3 is TGTGCCAGCAGCCCGTGGACAGGGCCTCAAGAGACCCAGTACTTC.

This chain links TRBV29-1 with TRBJ2-5; possibly TRBD2 for D (5 bases). The CDR3 runs 13 residues. Trimming took off 1 base at V and 2 bases at J, with 8 bases between the two ends. Germline V CDR1 and CDR2: SQVTM, ANQGSEA. The CDR3 region is CSVEAGKQETQYF. In DNA form, the CDR3 reads TGCAGCGTTGAAGCCGGGAAACAAGAGACCCAGTACTTC. Full variable domain (remainder filled in from reference TRBV29-1 and TRBJ2-5): SAVISQKPSRDICQRGTSLTIQCQVDSQVTMMFWYRQQPGQSLTLIATANQGSEATYESGFVIDKFPISRPNLTFSTLTVSNMSPEDSSIYLCSVEAGKQETQYFGPGTRLLVL.

The sample holds many counts of this clone. The chain has TRBV7-9 and TRBJ2-7; D is uncertain. Germline values: CDR1 SEHNR, CDR2 FQNEAQ (reference sequence). The V end lost 6 bases, the J end lost 2 bases, and 17 bases lay between the germline ends. The CDR3 extends over 15 amino acids. The chain's CDR3 is CASRGLGSTAYEQYF. The CDR3 DNA follows: TGTGCCAGCAGAGGGCTGGGCTCGACCGCCTACGAGCAGTACTTC. The variable domain in full, with the rest retrieved from reference TRBV7-9 and TRBJ2-7, is DTGVSQNPRHKITKRGQNVTFRCDPISEHNRLYWYRQTLGQGPEFLTYFQNEAQLEKSRLLSDRFSAERPKGSFSTLEIQRTEQGDSAMYLCASRGLGSTAYEQYFGPGTRLTVT.

J is TRBJ2-7 and V is TRBV14; perhaps TRBD1 as D (5 bases). Germline values: CDR1 SGHDN, CDR2 FVKESK. The V and J ends lost 4 bases and 2 bases respectively, with 6 bases between them. This CDR3 is 12 amino acids long. This chain's CDR3 is CASSRQTYEQYF. The CDR3 nucleotides read TGTGCCAGCAGCCGACAGACCTACGAGCAGTACTTC.

The chain employs TRBV15 and TRBJ2-6; D unresolved. With 0 bases removed from V and 0 bases from J, the gap between germline ends came to 6 bases. Germline V gene data show CDR1 as LNHNV and CDR2 as YYDKDF (reference sequence). The CDR3 is made up of 16 amino acids. CDR3 DNA sequence: TGTGCCACCAGCAGAGACTACAGCTCTGGGGCCAACGTCCTGACTTTC. It encodes CATSRDYSSGANVLTF.

V gene TRBV23-1 combines with J gene TRBJ1-2; 7 bases are shared with TRBD1. TRBV23-1 is treated as an ORF (open reading frame) with a function not yet certain. The J segment lost 3 bases and the V segment lost 6 bases, leaving 16 bases of the junction unmatched. The CDR3 runs to 17 residues. The CDR3 nucleotides read TGCGCCAGCAGACCAAAGGACAGGAAAGGCGGGGACTATGGCTACACCTTC. It codes for CASRPKDRKGGDYGYTF.

The genes are TRBV29-1 and TRBJ2-1; TRBD1 might be the D (6 bases). Deletions cut 4 bases from V and 4 bases from J, with 11 bases between. Per the germline V gene, CDR1 is SQVTM and CDR2 is ANQGSEA. The CDR3 runs to 13 residues. The CDR3, as DNA: TGCAGCGTTGGACAGGATTCGTACAATGAGCAGTTCTTC. Its translation: CSVGQDSYNEQFF.

The V gene is TRBV30, the J gene TRBJ2-3; D is ambiguous. From germline, CDR1 is GTSNPN and CDR2 SVGIG (reference sequence). This CDR3 region has 13 residues. V shed 2 bases and J shed 6 bases, with 12 bases lying between them. The CDR3 DNA reads as TGTGCCTGGAGTTTCGGCCTGCGGGATACGCAGTATTTT. The encoded protein is CAWSFGLRDTQYF. Complete variable domain (other parts from reference TRBV30 and TRBJ2-3): SQTIHQWPATLVQPVGSPLSLECTVEGTSNPNLYWYRQAAGRGLQLLFYSVGIGQISSEVPQNLSASRPQDRQFILSSKKLLLSDSGFYLCAWSFGLRDTQYFGPGTRLTVL.

Points on this clone: Other nucleotide sequences from this sample produce the same CDR3. The V call is TRBV5-1, the J call TRBJ2-1, with D maybe TRBD2 (7 bases). The V gene lost 1 base and the J gene lost 0 bases, with 11 bases spanning the gap. Germline values: CDR1 SGHRS, CDR2 YFSETQ. The CDR3 has 16 amino acids. The CDR3 spells CASSLIGGRSYNEQFF. CDR3 sequence (DNA): TGCGCCAGCAGCTTGATCGGGGGGCGCTCCTACAATGAGCAGTTCTTC.

In its sample, this clone was seen a few times. The rearrangement joins TRBV11-2 to TRBJ2-3, with TRBD2 matching 10 bases. The CDR3 extends over 17 amino acids. Unmatched junction bases numbered 9, after V lost 0 bases and J lost 6 bases. The germline V gene has CDR1 SGHAT and CDR2 FQNNGV. The CDR3: CASSLDRASGGRDTQYF. The DNA for the CDR3 is TGTGCCAGCAGCTTAGATCGGGCTAGCGGGGGACGGGATACGCAGTATTTT.

The chain recombines TRBV5-1 with TRBJ2-1; D is possibly TRBD1 or TRBD2 (6 bases each). This CDR3 contains 15 residues. Germline assignment: CDR1 SGHRS and CDR2 YFSETQ. V was clipped by 2 bases and J by 7 bases, with 16 bases between them. The CDR3 is CASSLGGNPRNEQFF. The DNA for the CDR3 is TGCGCCAGCAGCTTAGGGGGGAACCCGCGGAATGAGCAGTTCTTC.

The V and J genes are TRBV29-1 and TRBJ1-2; 9 nucleotides agree with TRBD1. The CDR3 runs 12 residues. Germline lookup yields CDR1 SQVTM and CDR2 ANQGSEA. V was clipped by 4 bases and J by 7 bases; unmatched bases: 4. The CDR3 loop reads CSVVRTGAGYTF. The CDR3 nucleotides read TGCAGCGTTGTTCGGACAGGGGCTGGCTACACCTTC.

This chain connects TRBV9 to TRBJ2-3; unclear D gene. The CDR3 contains 14 residues. Germline V gene data show CDR1 as SGDLS and CDR2 as YYNGEE. With 4 bases removed from V and 10 bases from J, the gap between germline ends came to 19 bases. The CDR3 sequence: CASSPPPAHSAQYF. CDR3 nucleotide sequence: TGTGCCAGCAGCCCCCCCCCGGCCCACTCAGCGCAGTATTTT.

Only one count was recorded for this clone. The chain links TRBV30 to TRBJ2-7; no clear D gene. The CDR3 is 15 amino acids. CDR1 GTSNPN and CDR2 SVGIG come from the germline V gene (reference sequence). Deletions cut 0 bases from V and 0 bases from J, with 12 bases between. CDR3 protein: CAWSVGQTYSYEQYF. CDR3 DNA sequence: TGTGCCTGGAGTGTAGGGCAGACGTACTCCTACGAGCAGTACTTC.